This is a list of T cell receptor beta chains from one sample in a study of blood T cell repertoires in COVID-19. Method: immunoSEQ multiplex PCR; TCRdb's copy keeps in-frame clones and lacks some. The table has roughly 190,000 clones, roughly 90% seen once. The sample was peripheral blood. Receptors were obtained from an older woman with COVID-19, enrolled during active disease. Both conserved end residues are part of each CDR3. A D gene is named only where the DNA matches it firmly. Rows may omit the clone size; those that give it use once, few, many or a size class.

clone_size,j_call,v_call,d_call,cdr3_length,cdr3_aa,cdr3_nt
once,TRBJ2-7,TRBV29-1,NA,12,CSVEDQSYEQYF,TGCAGCGTTGAAGATCAATCCTACGAGCAGTACTTC
NA,TRBJ2-7,TRBV13,TRBD2,17,CASSPLGAGESSYEQYF,TGTGCCAGCAGCCCGCTAGGAGCGGGAGAGAGCTCCTACGAGCAGTACTTC
NA,TRBJ2-1,TRBV28,TRBD1,16,CASSPIGTGATNEQFF,TGTGCCAGCAGCCCAATCGGGACAGGGGCTACCAATGAGCAGTTCTTC
NA,TRBJ2-1,TRBV28,NA,14,CASSLSGYKNEQFF,TGTGCCAGCAGTTTATCAGGGTACAAGAATGAGCAGTTCTTC
once,TRBJ1-6,TRBV3-1/TRBV3-2,NA,15,CASSQEGGYGSPLHF,TGTGCCAGCAGCCAAGAGGGGGGGTACGGTTCACCCCTCCACTTT
NA,TRBJ1-2,TRBV28,NA,13,CASSLLSNYGYTF,TGTGCCAGCAGTTTACTAAGTAACTATGGCTACACCTTC
NA,TRBJ2-2,TRBV15,TRBD2,15,CATSRGGGTAGELFF,TGTGCCACCAGCAGAGGCGGGGGGACGGCCGGGGAGCTGTTTTTT
NA,TRBJ2-7,TRBV27,NA,13,CASRIRGAYEQYF,TGTGCCAGCAGAATCAGGGGGGCCTACGAGCAGTACTTC
NA,TRBJ2-1,TRBV30,NA,16,CAWSVGVELVYNEQFF,TGTGCCTGGAGTGTAGGCGTGGAACTAGTCTACAATGAGCAGTTCTTC
NA,TRBJ1-5,TRBV11-3,TRBD1,13,CASSFDRAQPQHF,TGTGCCAGCAGCTTCGACAGGGCTCAGCCCCAGCATTTT
NA,TRBJ2-7,TRBV23-1,NA,16,CASSQSRPGEENEQYF,TGCGCCAGCAGTCAATCTAGGCCGGGAGAGGAGAACGAGCAGTACTTC
NA,TRBJ2-1,TRBV4-3,TRBD2,16,CASSQLLAGGPNEQFF,TGCGCCAGCAGCCAACTCCTAGCGGGAGGGCCCAATGAGCAGTTCTTC
NA,TRBJ1-2,TRBV2,TRBD1,15,CASKSGTGIYYGYTF,TGTGCCAGCAAATCCGGGACAGGGATATACTATGGCTACACCTTC
NA,TRBJ2-1,TRBV15,NA,14,CATSRERGLNEQFF,TGTGCCACCAGCAGAGAGCGCGGCTTGAATGAGCAGTTCTTC